This T cell receptor beta chain was obtained from a study of blood T cell repertoires in COVID-19 (dated by TCRdb to between 2020 and 2021). General notes on the study: Samples from collaborators originated in the United States, Italy and Spain and spanned both the acute and convalescent phases of COVID-19. The samples were drawn from the first 160 participants of the ongoing ImmuneRACE study and from over 950 subjects provided by 6 global collaborators. The dataset comprised deeply sampled blood TCRbeta repertoires from subjects exposed to, actively infected with, or recovered from COVID-19. The repertoires were made available in a free public database intended to serve as a resource for research on the immune response to SARS-CoV-2. Sample metadata almost always included a de-identified subject ID, COVID-19 status, age in years and sex. The material from the prospective study consisted of cDNA or gDNA derived from T cells, B-cell-depleted T cells, or PBMCs. Where available, HLA class I and class II types were taken from metadata supplied by the sample provider and were not determined by assay-based typing.

In the germline V gene, CDR1 corresponds to SGHTS and CDR2 to YDEGEE. The junction shows trimming of 8 bases on V and 6 bases on J, and the gene matches do not reach 8 bases of it. Measured from the cysteine to the phenylalanine, the CDR3 is 15 residues long. Only the CDR3 DNA stays, 45 bases, in frame from base 1. At one collaborating source in Seattle, patients were enrolled during active infection and were followed longitudinally through the course of disease. Each collaborating institution followed its own protocols to collect whole blood in K2EDTA tubes. For TCRbeta analysis, collaborators shipped samples in one of three forms: frozen whole blood, isolated PBMCs, or DNA extracted from either of those sample types. TCRbeta CDR3 regions were amplified from genomic DNA using the immunoSEQ Assay, a bias-controlled multiplex PCR. The authors processed their data as follows. The number of nucleated cells in each sample was estimated by amplification of reference gene primers within the assay. To quantify the absolute abundance of each unique TCRbeta CDR3 rearrangement, sequence reads were collapsed and filtered. Productive Simpson clonality was computed per sample as the square root of Simpson's diversity index over productive rearrangements. TCRdb's version of the immuneACCESS table is confined to in-frame rearrangements and falls short of the full clone set. An unresolved V gene accounts for under half of the shortfall where checked; the remainder is of unknown origin. For V, J and clone size, that table is used; D and trimming come from the DNA. The table for this sample lists over 90,000 clones; roughly 92% of them were counted only once. Around 2% of the sample comes from the top ten.

Results and caveats for the whole study, not just this receptor: The amount of clinical and demographic metadata varied by source and participant and was provided uncurated.

As concerns this clone: The specificity of this receptor is unknown. Base-call qualities are not available, and no considerably larger clone is one nucleotide away.

Sequencing used peripheral blood. The source of this sequence is a woman aged 45 to 65 with COVID-19, enrolled during active disease. The sequence is built from TRBV5-8 and TRBJ2-2, with 12 bases matching TRBD1. The DNA sequence is TGTGCCAGAGGGGGCCGGGACAGGGGGCCCGGGGAGCTGTTTTTT. Translated, it gives CARGGRDRGPGELFF.